This T cell receptor (beta chain) comes out of a study of blood T cell repertoires in COVID-19. Per the authors' pipeline: For nucleated cells, counts were estimated from reference gene primer amplification. Clones were read by immunoSEQ multiplex PCR, and TCRdb kept only the in-frame ones, dropping some. The V and J calls and the clone size are those of that table, but D and trimming were determined from the DNA. This table has about 260,000 clones, approximately 90% appearing once. Germline CDR1 SGHRS, CDR2 YFSETQ. The CDR3 totals 15 residues. V shed 5 bases, J shed 3 bases, and the junction held 9 bases outside the gene matches.

The sample taken for sequencing was peripheral blood. This TCR derives from a man between 60 and 75 years old who had recovered from COVID-19. J is TRBJ2-3 and V is TRBV5-1, with 7 bases identical to TRBD1. CDR3 DNA sequence: TGCGCCAGCAGGGGACAGACGACGGGGACAGATACGCAGTATTTT. The encoded protein is CASRGQTTGTDTQYF.